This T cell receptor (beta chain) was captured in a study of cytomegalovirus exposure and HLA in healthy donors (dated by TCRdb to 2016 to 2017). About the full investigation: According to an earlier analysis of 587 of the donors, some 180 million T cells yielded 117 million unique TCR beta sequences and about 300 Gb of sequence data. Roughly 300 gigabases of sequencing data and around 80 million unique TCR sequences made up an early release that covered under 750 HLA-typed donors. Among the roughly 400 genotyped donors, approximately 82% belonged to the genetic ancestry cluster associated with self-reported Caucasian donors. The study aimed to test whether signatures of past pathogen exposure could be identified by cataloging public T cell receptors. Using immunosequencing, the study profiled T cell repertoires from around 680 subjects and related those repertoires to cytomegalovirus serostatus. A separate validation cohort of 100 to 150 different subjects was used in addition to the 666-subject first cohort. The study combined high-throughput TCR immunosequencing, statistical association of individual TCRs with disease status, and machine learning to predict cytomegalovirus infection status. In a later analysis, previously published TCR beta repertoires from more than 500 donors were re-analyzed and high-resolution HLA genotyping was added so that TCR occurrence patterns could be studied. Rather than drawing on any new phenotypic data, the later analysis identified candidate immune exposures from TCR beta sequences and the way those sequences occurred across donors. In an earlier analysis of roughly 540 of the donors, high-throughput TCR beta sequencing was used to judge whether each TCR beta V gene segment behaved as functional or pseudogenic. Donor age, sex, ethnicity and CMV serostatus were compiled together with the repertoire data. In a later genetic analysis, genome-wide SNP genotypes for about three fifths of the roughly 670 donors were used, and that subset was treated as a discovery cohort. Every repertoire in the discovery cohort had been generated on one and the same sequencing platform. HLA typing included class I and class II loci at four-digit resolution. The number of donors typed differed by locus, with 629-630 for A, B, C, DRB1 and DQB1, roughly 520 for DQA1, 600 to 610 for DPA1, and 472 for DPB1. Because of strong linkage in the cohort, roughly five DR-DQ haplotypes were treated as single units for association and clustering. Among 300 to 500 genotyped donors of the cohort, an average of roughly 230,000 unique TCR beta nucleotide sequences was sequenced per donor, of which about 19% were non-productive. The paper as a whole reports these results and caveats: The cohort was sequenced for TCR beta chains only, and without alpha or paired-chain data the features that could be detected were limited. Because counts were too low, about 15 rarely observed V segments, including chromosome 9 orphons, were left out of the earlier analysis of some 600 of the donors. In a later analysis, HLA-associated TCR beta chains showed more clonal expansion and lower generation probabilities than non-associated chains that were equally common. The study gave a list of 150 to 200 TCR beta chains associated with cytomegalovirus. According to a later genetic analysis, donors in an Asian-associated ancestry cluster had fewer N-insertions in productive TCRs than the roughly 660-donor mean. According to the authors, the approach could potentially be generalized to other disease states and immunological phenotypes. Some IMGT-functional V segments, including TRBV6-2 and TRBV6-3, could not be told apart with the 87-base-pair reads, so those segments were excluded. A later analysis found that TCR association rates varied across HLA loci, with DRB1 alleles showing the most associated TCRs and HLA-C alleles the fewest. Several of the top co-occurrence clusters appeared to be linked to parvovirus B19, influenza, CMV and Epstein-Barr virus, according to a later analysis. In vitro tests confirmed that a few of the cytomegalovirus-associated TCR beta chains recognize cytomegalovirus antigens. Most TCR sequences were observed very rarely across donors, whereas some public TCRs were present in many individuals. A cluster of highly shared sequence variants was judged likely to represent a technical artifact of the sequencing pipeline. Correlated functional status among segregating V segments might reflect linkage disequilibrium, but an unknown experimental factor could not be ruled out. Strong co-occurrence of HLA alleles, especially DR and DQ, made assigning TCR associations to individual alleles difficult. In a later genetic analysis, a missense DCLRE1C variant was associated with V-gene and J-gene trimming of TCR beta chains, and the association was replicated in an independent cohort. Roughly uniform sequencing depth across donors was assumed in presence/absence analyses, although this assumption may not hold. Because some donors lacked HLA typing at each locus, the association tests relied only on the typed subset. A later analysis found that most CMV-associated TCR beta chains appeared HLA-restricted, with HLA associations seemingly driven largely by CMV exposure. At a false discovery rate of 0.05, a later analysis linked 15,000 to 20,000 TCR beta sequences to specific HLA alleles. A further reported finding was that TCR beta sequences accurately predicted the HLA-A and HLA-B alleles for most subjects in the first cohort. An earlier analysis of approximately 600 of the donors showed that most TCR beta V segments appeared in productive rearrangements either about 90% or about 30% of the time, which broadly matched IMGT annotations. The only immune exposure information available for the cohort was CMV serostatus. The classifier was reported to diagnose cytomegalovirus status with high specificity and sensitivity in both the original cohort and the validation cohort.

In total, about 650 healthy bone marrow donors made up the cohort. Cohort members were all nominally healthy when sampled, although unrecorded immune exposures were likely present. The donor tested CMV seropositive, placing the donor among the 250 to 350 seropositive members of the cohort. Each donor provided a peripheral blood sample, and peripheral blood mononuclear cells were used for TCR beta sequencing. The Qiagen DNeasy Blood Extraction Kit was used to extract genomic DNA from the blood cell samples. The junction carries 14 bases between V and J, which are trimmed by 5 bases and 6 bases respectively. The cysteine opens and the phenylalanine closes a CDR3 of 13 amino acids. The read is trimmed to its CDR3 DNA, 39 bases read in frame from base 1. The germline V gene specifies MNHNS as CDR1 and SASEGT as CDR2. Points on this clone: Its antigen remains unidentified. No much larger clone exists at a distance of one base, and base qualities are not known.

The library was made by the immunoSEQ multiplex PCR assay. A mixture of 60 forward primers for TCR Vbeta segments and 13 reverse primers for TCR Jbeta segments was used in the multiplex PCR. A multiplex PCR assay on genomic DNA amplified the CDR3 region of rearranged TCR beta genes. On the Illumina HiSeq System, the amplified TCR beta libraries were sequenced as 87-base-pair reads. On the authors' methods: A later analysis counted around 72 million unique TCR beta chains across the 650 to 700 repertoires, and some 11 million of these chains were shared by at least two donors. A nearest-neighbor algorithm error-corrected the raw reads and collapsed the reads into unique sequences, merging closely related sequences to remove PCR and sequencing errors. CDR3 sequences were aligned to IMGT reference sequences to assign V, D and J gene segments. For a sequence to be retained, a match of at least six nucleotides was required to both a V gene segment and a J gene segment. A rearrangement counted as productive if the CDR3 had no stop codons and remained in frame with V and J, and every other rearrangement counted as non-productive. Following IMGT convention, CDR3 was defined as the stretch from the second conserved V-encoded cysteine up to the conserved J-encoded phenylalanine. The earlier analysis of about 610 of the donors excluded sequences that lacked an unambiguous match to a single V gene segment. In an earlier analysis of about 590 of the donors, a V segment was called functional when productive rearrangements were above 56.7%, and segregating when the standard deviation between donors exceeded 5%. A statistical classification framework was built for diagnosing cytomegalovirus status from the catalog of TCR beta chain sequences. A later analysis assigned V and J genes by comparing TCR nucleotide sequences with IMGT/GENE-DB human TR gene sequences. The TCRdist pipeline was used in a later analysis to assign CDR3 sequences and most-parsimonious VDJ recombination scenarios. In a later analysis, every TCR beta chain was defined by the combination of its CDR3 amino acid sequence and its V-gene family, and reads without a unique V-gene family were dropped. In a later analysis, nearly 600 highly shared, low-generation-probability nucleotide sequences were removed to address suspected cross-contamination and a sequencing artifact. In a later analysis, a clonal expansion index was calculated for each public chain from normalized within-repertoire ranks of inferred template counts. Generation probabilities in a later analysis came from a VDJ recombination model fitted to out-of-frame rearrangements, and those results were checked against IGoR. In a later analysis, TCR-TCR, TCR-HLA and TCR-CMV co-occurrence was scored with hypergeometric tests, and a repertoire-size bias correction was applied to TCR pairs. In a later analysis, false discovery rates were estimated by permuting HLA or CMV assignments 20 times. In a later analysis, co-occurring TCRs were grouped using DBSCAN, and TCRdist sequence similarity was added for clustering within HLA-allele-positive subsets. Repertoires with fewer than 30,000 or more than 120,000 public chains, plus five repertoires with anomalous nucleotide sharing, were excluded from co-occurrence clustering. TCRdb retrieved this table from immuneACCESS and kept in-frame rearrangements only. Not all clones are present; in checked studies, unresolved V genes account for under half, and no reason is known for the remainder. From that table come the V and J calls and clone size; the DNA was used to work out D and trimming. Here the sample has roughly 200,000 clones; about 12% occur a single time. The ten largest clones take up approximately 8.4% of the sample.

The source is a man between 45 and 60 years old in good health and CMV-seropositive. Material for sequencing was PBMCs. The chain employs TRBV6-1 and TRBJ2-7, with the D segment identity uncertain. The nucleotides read TGTGCCAGCAGTAGAGGCCCCGGCAGCGAGCAGTACTTC. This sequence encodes CASSRGPGSEQYF.